The source of this T cell receptor beta chain is a study of blood T cell repertoires in COVID-19. Study context: Samples taken during acute and convalescent COVID-19 were collected in the United States, Italy and Spain. Sources were T cells, B-cell-depleted T cells, or PBMCs; the material itself was cDNA or gDNA.

Methods used by the authors: Quantification of nucleated cells was approximated via reference gene primer amplification. The repertoire was sequenced with immunoSEQ multiplex PCR; TCRdb's copy has only in-frame clones and lacks some. The V and J calls and clone size are taken from that table; D and trimming were inferred from the DNA. The sample lists approximately 410,000 clones, just over 85% seen once, with 1.4% in the top ten. Germline V CDR1 and CDR2: SGHKS, YYEKEE (reference sequence). This CDR3 comprises 16 residues. V was cut by 3 bases and J by 2 bases, with 15 bases left in between. The sample comprised peripheral blood. The rearrangement uses TRBV5-5 and TRBJ1-3; D is undetermined. The receptor was isolated from a woman in her thirties with active or convalescent COVID-19. CDR3 nucleotides: TGTGCCAGCAGCTACCGTACCGAGTTGGCTGGAAACACCATATATTTT. It codes for CASSYRTELAGNTIYF.